This TCR beta chain was recovered during a study of blood T cell repertoires in COVID-19. Study summary: Samples representing acute and convalescent COVID-19 were sourced from the United States, Italy and Spain.

The method was immunoSEQ multiplex PCR; TCRdb's version includes in-frame clones alone and lacks a portion of them. Among about 240,000 clones listed, 83% were seen once. The CDR3 extends over 15 amino acids. The V end lost 6 bases, the J end lost 5 bases, and 16 bases lay between the germline ends. Per germline, CDR1 LNHDA and CDR2 SQIVND (reference sequence). This clone was found a few times. This receptor was obtained from a human donor in a cohort sampled during active COVID-19. The gene calls are TRBV19 and TRBJ2-2; tentatively, D is TRBD1 (6 bases). The sequenced sample was peripheral blood. The CDR3 is CASSRRQVKTGELFF. CDR3 in DNA: TGTGCCAGTAGCCGAAGACAGGTGAAGACCGGGGAGCTGTTTTTT.